The clone carrying this TCR beta chain occurred a few times. What it binds is not known. The CDR3 runs to 14 residues. V lost 7 bases, J lost 7 bases, and 16 bases lay in between. The data were taken from a study of blood T cells in healthy people across ages. Findings and limits, study-wide: Diversity estimated from one million T cells was considered an underestimate. Naive T cell percentage showed a strong correlation with TCR beta diversity.

Combining a sample-barcoded 5' primer with a J-beta primer mix, a second PCR ran for about 7 to 11 cycles. Every single cDNA molecule received a tag from a template-switch adaptor with 12 random nucleotides. MiXCR, run by TCRdb on the 5' RACE reads, gives a single entry per CDR3 protein. The table includes about 1 million distinct CDR3 sequences, around 45% detected once. A minimum of 5 micrograms of total RNA was extracted per sample. J is TRBJ1-4 and V is TRBV12-3 or TRBV12-4; weak D call: TRBD1 (5 bases). Sequencing was carried out using blood. This sequence originates from a woman aged 55-70 years in good health. The CDR3 bases are TGTGCCAGCACCCCCGGGGGTGACAGTGAAAAACTGTTTTTT. This encodes CASTPGGDSEKLFF.